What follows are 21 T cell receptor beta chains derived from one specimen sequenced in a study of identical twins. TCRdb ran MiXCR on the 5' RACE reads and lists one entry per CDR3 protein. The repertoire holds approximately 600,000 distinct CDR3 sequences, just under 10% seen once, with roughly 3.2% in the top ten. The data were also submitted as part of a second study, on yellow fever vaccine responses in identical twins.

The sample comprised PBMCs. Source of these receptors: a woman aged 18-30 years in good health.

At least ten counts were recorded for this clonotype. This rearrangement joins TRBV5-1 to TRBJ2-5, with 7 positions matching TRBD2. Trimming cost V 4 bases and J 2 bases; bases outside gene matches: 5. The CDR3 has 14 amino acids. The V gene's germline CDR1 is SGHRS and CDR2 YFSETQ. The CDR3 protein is CASSRRTSQETQYF. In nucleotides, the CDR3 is TGCGCCAGCAGCCGCCGGACTAGTCAAGAGACCCAGTACTTC. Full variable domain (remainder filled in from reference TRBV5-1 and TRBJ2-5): KAGVTQTPRYLIKTRGQQVTLSCSPISGHRSVSWYQQTPGQGLQFLFEYFSETQRNKGNFPGRFSGRQFSNSRSEMNVSTLELGDSALYLCASSRRTSQETQYFGPGTRLLVL.

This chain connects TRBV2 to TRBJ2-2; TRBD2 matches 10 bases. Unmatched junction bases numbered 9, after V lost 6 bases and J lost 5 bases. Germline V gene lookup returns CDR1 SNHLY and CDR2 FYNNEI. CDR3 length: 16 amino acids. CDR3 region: CASRRESSGRTGELFF. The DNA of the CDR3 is TGTGCCAGCAGACGGGAGTCTAGCGGGAGAACCGGGGAGCTGTTTTTT.

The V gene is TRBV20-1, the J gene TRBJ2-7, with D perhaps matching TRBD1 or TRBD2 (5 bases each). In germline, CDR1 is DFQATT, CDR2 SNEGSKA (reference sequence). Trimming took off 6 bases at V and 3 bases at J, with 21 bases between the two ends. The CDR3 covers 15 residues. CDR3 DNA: TGCAGTGCGGGGGAGCCTTTGACCAACATCTACGAGCAGTACTTC. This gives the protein CSAGEPLTNIYEQYF.

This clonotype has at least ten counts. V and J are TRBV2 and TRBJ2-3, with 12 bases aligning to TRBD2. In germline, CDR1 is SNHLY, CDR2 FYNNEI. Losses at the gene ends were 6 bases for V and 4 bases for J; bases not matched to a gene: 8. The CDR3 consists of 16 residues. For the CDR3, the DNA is TGTGCCAGCAGGACACTAGCGGGAGGTTCCCCAGATACGCAGTATTTT. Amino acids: CASRTLAGGSPDTQYF. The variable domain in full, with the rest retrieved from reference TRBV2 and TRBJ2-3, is EPEVTQTPSHQVTQMGQEVILRCVPISNHLYFYWYRQILGQKVEFLVSFYNNEISEKSEIFDDQFSVERPDGSNFTLKIRSTKLEDSAMYFCASRTLAGGSPDTQYFGPGTRLTVL.

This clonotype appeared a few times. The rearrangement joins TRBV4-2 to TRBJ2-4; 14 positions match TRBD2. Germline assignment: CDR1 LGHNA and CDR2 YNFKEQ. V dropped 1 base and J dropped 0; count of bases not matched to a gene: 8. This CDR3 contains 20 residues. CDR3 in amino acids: CASSQVGLAGVLQAKNIQYF. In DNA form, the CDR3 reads TGTGCCAGCAGCCAAGTGGGACTAGCGGGAGTTCTTCAAGCCAAAAACATTCAGTACTTC.

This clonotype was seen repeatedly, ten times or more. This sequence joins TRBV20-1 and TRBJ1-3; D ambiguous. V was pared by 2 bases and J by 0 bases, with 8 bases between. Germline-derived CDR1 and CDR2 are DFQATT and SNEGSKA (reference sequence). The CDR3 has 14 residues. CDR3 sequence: CSARSLDSGNTIYF. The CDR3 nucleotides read TGCAGTGCTAGATCCTTGGACTCTGGAAACACCATATATTTT.

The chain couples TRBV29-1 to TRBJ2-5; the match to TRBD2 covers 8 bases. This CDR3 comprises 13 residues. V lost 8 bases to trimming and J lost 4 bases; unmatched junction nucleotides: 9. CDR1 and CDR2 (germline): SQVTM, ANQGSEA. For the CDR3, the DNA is TGCAGCTCCTTGGGGAGCGGGGGAGAGACCCAGTACTTC. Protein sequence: CSSLGSGGETQYF.

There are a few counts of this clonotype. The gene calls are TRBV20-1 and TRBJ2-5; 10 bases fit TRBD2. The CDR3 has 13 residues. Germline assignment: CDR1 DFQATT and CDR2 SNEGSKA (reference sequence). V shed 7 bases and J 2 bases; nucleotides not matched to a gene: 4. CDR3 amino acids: CSGLAGRQETQYF. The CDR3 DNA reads TGCAGTGGACTAGCGGGCCGACAAGAGACCCAGTACTTC.

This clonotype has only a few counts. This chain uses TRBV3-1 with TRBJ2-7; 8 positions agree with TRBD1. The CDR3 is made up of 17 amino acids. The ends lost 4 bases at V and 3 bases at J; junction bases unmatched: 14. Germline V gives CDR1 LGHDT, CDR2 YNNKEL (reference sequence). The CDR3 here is CASSPQLATGGRYEQYF. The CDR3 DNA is TGTGCCAGCAGCCCGCAGTTAGCCACAGGGGGGCGCTACGAGCAGTACTTC.

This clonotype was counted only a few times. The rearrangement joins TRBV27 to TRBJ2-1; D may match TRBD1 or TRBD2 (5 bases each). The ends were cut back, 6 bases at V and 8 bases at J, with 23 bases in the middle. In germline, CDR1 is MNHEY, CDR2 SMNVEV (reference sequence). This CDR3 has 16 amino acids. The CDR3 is CASSPPPQPRGDEQFF. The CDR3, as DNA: TGTGCCAGCAGCCCCCCTCCCCAGCCTCGAGGGGATGAGCAGTTCTTC.

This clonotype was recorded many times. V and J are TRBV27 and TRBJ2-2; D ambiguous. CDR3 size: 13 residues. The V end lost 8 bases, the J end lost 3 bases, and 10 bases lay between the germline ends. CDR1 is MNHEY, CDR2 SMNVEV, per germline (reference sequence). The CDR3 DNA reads TGTGCCAGCGCTCCTGGTTACACCGGGGAGCTGTTTTTT. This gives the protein CASAPGYTGELFF.

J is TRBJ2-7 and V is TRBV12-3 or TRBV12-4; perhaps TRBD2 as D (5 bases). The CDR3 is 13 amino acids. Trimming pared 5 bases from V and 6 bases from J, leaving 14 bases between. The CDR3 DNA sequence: TGTGCCAGCAGTCTCGGGGTGAAGGTCGAGCAGTACTTC. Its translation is CASSLGVKVEQYF.

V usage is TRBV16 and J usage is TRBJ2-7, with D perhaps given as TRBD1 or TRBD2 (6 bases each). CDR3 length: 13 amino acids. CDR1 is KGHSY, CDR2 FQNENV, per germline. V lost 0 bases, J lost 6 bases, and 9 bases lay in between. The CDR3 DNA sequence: TGTGCCAGCAGCCAATCTAGGGGGGCCGAGCAGTACTTC. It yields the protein CASSQSRGAEQYF.

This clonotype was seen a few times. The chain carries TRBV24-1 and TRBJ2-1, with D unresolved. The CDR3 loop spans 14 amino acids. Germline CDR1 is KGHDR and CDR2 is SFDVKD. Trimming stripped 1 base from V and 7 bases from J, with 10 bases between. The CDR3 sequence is CATSDFARSNEQFF. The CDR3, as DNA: TGTGCCACCAGTGATTTCGCCAGGTCGAATGAGCAGTTCTTC.

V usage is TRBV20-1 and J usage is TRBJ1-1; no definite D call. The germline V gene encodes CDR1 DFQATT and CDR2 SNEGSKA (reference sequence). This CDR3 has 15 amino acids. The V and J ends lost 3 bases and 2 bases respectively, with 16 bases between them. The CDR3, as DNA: TGCAGTGCTAGTCCGAGGCCGGGGAAAAACACTGAAGCTTTCTTT. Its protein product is CSASPRPGKNTEAFF.

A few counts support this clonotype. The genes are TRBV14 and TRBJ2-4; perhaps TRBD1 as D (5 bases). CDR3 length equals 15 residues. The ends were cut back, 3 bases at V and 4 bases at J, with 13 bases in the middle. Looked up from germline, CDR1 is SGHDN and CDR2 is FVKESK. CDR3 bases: TGTGCCAGCAGCCAGGGGCCTCGCCCTAAAAACATTCAGTACTTC. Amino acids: CASSQGPRPKNIQYF.

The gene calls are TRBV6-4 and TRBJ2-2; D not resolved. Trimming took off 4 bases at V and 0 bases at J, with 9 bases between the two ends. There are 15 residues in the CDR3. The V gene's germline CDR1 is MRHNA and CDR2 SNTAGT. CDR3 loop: CASSATSSNTGELFF. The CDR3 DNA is TGTGCCAGCAGTGCTACCAGCTCGAACACCGGGGAGCTGTTTTTT.

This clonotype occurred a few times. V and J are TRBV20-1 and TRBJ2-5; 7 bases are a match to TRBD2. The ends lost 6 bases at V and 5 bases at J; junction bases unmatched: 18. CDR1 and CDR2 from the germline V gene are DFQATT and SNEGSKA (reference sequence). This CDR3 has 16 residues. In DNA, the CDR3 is TGCAGTGCCCCTCTTTGGAGCGGGGTGAGGATTGAGACCCAGTACTTC. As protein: CSAPLWSGVRIETQYF.

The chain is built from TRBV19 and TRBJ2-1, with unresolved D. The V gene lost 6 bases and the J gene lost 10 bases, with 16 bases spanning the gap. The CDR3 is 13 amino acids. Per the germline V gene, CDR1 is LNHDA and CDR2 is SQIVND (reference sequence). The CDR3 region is CASSSRVGWEQFF. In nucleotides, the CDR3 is TGTGCCAGTAGCTCTCGAGTTGGATGGGAGCAGTTCTTC.

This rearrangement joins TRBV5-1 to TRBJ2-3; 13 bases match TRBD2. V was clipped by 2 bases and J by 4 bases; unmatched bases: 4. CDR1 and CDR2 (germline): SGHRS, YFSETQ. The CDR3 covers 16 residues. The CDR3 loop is CASSFGTSGVADTQYF. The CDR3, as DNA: TGCGCCAGCAGCTTCGGGACTAGCGGGGTGGCAGATACGCAGTATTTT.

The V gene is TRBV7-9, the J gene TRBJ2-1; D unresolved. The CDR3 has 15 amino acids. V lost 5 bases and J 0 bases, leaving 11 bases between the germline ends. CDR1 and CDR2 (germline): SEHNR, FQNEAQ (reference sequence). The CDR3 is CASSPDASSYNEQFF. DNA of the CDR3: TGTGCCAGCAGCCCGGACGCGAGCTCCTACAATGAGCAGTTCTTC.